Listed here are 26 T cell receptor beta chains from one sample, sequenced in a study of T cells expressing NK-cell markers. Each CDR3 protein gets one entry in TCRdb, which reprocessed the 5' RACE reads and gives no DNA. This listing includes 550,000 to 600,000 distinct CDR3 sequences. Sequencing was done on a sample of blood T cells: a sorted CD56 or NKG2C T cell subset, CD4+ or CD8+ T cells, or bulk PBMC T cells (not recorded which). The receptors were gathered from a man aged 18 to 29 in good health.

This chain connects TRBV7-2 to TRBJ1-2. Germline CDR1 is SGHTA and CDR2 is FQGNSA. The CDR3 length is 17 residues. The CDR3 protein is CASSLVGGQPTNYGYTF.

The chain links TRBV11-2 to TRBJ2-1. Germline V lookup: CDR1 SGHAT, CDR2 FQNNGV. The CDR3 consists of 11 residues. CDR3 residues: CASSAKNEQFF.

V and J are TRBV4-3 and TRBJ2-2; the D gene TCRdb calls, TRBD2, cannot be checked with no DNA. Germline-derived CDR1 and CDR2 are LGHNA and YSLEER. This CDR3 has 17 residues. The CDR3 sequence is CASSRTGLAGYTGELFF.

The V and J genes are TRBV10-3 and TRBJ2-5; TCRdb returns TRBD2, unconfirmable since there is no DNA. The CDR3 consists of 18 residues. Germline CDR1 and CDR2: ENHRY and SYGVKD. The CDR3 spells CAIAAGGSRTGSQETQYF.

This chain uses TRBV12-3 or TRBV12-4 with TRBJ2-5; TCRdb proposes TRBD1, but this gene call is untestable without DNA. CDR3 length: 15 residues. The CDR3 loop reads CASRLGQAGVETQYF.

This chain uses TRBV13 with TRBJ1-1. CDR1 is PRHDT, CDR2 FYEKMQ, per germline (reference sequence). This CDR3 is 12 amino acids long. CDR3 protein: CASSETNTEAFF.

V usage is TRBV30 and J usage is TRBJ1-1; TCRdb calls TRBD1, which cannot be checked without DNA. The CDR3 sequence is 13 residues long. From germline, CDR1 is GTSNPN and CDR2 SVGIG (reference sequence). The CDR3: CAWMVDRVTEAFF.

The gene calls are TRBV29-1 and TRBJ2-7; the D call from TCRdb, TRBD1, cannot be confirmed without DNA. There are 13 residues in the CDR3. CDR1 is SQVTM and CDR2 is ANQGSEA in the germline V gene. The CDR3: CSVEGQGRYEQYF.

The chain's CDR3 is CASRGAHNSPLHF. The V and J genes are TRBV12-3 or TRBV12-4 and TRBJ1-6; TCRdb proposes TRBD1, but this gene call is untestable without DNA. The CDR3 consists of 13 residues.

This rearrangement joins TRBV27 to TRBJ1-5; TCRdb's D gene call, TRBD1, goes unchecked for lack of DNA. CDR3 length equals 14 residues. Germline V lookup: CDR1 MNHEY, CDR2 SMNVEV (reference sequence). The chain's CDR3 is CASSFGGLAQPQHF.

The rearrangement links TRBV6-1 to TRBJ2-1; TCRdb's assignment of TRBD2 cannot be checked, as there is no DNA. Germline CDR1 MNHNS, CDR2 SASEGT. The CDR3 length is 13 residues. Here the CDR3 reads CASMNPGLGGQFF.

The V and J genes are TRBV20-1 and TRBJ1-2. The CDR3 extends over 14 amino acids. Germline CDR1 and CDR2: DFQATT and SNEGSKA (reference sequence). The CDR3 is CSARPGGANYGYTF.

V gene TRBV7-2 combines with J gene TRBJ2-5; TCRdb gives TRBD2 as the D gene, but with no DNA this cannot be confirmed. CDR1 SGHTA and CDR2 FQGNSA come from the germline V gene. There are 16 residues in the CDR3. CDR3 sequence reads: CASRLLAAQAGETQYF. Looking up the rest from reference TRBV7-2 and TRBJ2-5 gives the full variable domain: GAGVSQSPSNKVTEKGKDVELRCDPISGHTALYWYRQSLGQGLEFLIYFQGNSAPDKSGLPSDRFSAERTGGSVSTLTIQRTQQEDSAVYLCASRLLAAQAGETQYFGPGTRLLVL.

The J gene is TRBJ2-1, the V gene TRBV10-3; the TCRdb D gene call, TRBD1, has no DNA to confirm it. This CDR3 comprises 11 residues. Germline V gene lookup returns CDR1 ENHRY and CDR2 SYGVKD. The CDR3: CAIGTSREQFF.

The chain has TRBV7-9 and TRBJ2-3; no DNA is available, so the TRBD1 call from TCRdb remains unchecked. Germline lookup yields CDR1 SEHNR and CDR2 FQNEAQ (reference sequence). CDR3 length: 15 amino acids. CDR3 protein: CASSLPREGTDTQYF.

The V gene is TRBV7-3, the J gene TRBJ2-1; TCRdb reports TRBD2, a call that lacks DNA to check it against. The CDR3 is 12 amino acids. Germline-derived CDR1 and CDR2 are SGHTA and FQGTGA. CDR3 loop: CASSSEGNEQFF.

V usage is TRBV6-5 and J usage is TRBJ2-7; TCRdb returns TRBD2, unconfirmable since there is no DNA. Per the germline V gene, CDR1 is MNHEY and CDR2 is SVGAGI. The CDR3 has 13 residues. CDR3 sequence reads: CASRTSGREEQYF.

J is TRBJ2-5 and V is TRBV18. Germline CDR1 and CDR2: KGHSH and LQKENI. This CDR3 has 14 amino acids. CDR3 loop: CASSQEVLQETQYF.

CDR3: CASSPSGQGFTEAFF. This rearrangement joins TRBV18 to TRBJ1-1; the TRBD1 assignment by TCRdb is unverifiable without DNA. The CDR3 sequence is 15 residues long. In germline, CDR1 is KGHSH, CDR2 LQKENI.

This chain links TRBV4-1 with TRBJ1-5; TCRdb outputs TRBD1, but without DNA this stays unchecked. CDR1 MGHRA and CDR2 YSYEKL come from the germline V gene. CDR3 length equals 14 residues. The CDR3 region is CASSRSGTSQPQHF.

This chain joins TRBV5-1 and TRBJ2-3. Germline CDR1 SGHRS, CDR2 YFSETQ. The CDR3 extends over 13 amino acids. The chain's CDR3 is CASSLEFVDTQYF. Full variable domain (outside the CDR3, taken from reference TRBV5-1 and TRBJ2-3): KAGVTQTPRYLIKTRGQQVTLSCSPISGHRSVSWYQQTPGQGLQFLFEYFSETQRNKGNFPGRFSGRQFSNSRSEMNVSTLELGDSALYLCASSLEFVDTQYFGPGTRLTVL.

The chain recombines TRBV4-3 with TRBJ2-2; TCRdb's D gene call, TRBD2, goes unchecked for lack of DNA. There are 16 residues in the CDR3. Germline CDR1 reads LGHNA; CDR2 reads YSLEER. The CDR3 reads CASSAGLAANTGELFF.

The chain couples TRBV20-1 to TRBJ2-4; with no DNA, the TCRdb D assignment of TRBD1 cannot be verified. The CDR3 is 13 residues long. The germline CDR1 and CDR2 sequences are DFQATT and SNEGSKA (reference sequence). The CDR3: CSASPGSANLQYF.

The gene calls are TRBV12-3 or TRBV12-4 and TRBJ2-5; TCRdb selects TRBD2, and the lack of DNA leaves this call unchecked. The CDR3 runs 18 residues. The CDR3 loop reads CASSLLGLEISNQETQYF.

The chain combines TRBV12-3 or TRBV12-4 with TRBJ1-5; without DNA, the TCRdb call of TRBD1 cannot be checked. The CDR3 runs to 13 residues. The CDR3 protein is CASSPDRSAPQHF.

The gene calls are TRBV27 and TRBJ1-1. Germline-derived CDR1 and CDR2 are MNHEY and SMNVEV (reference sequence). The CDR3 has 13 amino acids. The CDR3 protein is CASRGDLNTEAFF.